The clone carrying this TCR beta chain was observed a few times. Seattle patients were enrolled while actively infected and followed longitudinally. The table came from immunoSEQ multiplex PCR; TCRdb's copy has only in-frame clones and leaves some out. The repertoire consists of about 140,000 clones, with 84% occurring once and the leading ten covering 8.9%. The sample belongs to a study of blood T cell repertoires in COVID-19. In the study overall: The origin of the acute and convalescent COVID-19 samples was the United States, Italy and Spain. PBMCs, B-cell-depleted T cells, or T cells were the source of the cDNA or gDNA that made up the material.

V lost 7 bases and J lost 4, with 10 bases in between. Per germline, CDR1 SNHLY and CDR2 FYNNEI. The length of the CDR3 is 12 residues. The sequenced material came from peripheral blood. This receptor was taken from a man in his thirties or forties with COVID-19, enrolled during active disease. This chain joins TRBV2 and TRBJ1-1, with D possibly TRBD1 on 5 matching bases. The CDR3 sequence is CASNRQSTEAFF. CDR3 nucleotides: TGTGCCAGCAATAGACAGTCCACTGAAGCTTTCTTT.